This T cell receptor (beta chain) was profiled in a study of T cell responses to AZD1222 COVID-19 vaccine. Study details: Researchers grouped second doses given at about 4 or about 12 weeks into one pool.

In the case of this clone: Antigen: not known.

TCRdb's table, derived via immunoSEQ multiplex PCR, lists solely in-frame clones and lacks some. The repertoire holds under 95,000 clones, with around 87% as singletons. Findings of the study overall: White British donors predominated, females outnumbered males, and clonal diversity was possibly underestimated. Vaccine-related CD4 TCRs covered spike, predominating at 160-218 and 743-854. Reports say nearly half of spike-specific TCRs go after unmutated variant regions.

The germline CDR1 and CDR2 sequences are SGHTA and FQGTGA. The CDR3 length is 12 residues. Trimming cost V 5 bases and J 12 bases, with 14 bases left between them. Source: peripheral blood, taken on day 0 of AZD1222 vaccination. The sequence derives from an adult in good health. This chain uses TRBV7-3 with TRBJ2-1, with D maybe TRBD1 (6 bases). The CDR3 DNA reads TGTGCCAGCAGCCCAGGGACACCTCGGCAGTTCTTC. Residues: CASSPGTPRQFF.